Here is one TCR beta chain with its context. Its antigen is still unknown. The protocol was immunoSEQ multiplex PCR, while the TCRdb copy is restricted to in-frame clones and leaves out a portion. The repertoire consists of about a million clones, with about three quarters occurring once and the leading ten covering 1.4%. The record originates from a study of shared clonotypes between healthy human individuals. Study-wide findings and caveats: Researchers sampled only blood; tissue repertoires likely differ.

The CDR3 is made up of 15 amino acids. Germline V gene sequence: CDR1 MNHNS, CDR2 SASEGT. V lost 4 bases, J lost 4 bases, and 11 bases lay in between. The V gene is TRBV6-1, the J gene TRBJ1-6, with a weak D call TRBD1 (5 bases). The sequenced sample consisted of memory CD4+ T cells sorted from blood. Noted subset: CD45RA-negative fraction. This sequence was found in a young man in good health. The CDR3 protein is CASSGKGQYNSPLHF. Written as DNA, the CDR3 is TGTGCCAGCAGTGGGAAGGGGCAGTATAATTCACCCCTCCACTTT.